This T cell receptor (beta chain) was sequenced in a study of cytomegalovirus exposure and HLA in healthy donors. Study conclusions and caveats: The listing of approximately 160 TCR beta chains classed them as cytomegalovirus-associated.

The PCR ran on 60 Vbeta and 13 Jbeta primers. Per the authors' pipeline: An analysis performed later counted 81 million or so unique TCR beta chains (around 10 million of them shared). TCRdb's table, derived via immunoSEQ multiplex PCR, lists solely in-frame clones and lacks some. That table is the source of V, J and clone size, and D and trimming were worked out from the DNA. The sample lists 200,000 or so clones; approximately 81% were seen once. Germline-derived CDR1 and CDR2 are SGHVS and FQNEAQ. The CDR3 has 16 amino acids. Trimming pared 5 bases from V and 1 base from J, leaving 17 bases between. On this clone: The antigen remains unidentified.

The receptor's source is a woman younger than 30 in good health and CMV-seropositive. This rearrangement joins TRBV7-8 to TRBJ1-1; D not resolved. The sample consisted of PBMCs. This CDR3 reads CASSAGGIAANTEAFF. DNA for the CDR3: TGTGCCAGCAGCGCCGGTGGGATAGCGGCGAACACTGAAGCTTTCTTT.